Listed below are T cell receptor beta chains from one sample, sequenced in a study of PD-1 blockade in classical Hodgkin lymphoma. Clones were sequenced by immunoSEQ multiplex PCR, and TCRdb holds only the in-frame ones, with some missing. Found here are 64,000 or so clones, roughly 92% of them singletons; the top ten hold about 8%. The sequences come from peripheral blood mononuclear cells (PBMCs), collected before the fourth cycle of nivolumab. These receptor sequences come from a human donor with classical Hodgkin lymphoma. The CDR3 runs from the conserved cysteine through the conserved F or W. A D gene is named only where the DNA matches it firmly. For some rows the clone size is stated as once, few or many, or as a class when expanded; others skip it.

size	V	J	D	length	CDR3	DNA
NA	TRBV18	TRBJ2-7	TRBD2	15	CASSLTGTSEYEQYF	TGTGCCAGCTCACTAACCGGGACTAGCGAATACGAGCAGTACTTC
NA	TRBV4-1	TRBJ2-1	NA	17	CASSQGRGRQPYNEQFF	TGCGCCAGCAGCCAAGGCAGGGGACGTCAACCTTACAATGAGCAGTTCTTC
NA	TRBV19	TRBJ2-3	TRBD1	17	CASSSGQGTSSTDTQYF	TGTGCCAGTAGTTCGGGACAGGGGACTTCTAGCACAGATACGCAGTATTTT
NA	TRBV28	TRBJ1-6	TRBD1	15	CASSLPDRANSPLHF	TGTGCCAGCAGTTTACCGGACAGGGCTAATTCACCCCTCCACTTT
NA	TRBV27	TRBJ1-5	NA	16	CASSRGTAYSNQPQHF	TGTGCCAGCAGTAGGGGGACGGCTTATAGCAATCAGCCCCAGCATTTT
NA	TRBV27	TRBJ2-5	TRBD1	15	CASSPLLGTGATQYF	TGTGCCAGCAGTCCTCTTTTGGGGACAGGGGCCACCCAGTACTTC
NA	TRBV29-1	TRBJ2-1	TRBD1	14	CSVAWSGGDNEQFF	TGCAGCGTTGCCTGGTCAGGGGGTGACAATGAGCAGTTCTTC
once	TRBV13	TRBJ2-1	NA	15	CASSSPQTQGYEQFF	TGTGCCAGCAGCTCCCCTCAAACTCAGGGCTATGAGCAGTTCTTC
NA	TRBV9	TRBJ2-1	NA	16	CASSVRASDSYNEQFF	TGTGCCAGCAGCGTAAGGGCTAGCGATTCCTACAATGAGCAGTTCTTC
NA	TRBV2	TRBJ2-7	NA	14	CASSDQGVPNEQYF	TGTGCCAGCAGTGACCAGGGCGTGCCTAACGAGCAGTACTTC
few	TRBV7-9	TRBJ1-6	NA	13	CASSAGPNSPLHF	TGTGCCAGCAGCGCAGGGCCTAATTCACCCCTCCACTTT
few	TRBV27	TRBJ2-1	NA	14	CASSLQLAHNEQFF	TGTGCCAGCAGTTTACAGTTAGCCCACAATGAGCAGTTCTTC
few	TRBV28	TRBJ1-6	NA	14	CASSPGLEASPLHF	TGTGCCAGCAGTCCGGGACTGGAGGCTTCACCCCTCCACTTT
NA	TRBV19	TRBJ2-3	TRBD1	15	CASSTYRDRGDTQYF	TGTGCCAGTAGTACATACCGGGACAGGGGAGATACGCAGTATTTT
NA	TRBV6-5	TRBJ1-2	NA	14	CASSYGSEQGGYTF	TGTGCCAGCAGTTACGGTAGTGAACAGGGTGGCTACACCTTC
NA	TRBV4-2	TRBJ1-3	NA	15	CASSQDIASGNTIYF	TGTGCCAGCAGCCAAGATATCGCTTCTGGAAACACCATATATTTT
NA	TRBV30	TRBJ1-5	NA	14	CAWASGTSNQPQHF	TGTGCCTGGGCCTCCGGGACTTCCAATCAGCCCCAGCATTTT
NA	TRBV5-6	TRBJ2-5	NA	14	CASSHGLRRETQYF	TGTGCCAGCAGCCACGGCTTACGGAGAGAGACCCAGTACTTC
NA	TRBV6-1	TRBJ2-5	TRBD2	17	CASSEWASGGSRETQYF	TGTGCCAGCAGTGAATGGGCTAGCGGGGGTTCTCGAGAGACCCAGTACTTC
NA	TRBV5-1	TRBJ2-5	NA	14	CASSAGTPQETQYF	TGCGCCAGCAGCGCTGGGACTCCTCAAGAGACCCAGTACTTC
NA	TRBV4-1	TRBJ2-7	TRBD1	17	CASSQGDRSPISYEQYF	TGCGCCAGCAGCCAAGGGGACAGGTCCCCGATCTCATACGAGCAGTACTTC
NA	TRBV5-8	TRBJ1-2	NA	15	CASSFSVGYNYGYTF	TGTGCCAGCAGCTTCTCTGTGGGCTACAACTATGGCTACACCTTC
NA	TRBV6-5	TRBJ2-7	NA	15	CASSYSERGRYEQYF	TGTGCCAGCAGTTACTCAGAAAGGGGGAGGTACGAGCAGTACTTC
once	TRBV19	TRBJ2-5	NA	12	CASSIAGETQYF	TGTGCCAGTAGTATAGCGGGCGAGACCCAGTACTTC
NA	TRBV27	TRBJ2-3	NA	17	CASSLFYQSTDIDTQYF	TGTGCCAGCAGTTTATTCTACCAAAGCACAGATATAGATACGCAGTATTTT
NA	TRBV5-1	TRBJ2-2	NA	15	CASSLAVGNTGELFF	TGCGCCAGCAGCTTGGCTGTAGGGAACACCGGGGAGCTGTTTTTT
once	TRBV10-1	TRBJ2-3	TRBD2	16	CASSEQLAGGTDTQYF	TGCGCCAGCAGTGAGCAACTAGCGGGGGGTACAGATACGCAGTATTTT
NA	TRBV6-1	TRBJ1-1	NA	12	CASSPRRVGAFF	TGTGCCAGCAGTCCCCGTAGGGTCGGGGCTTTCTTT
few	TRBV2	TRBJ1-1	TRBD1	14	CASSLGTGNTEAFF	TGTGCCAGCAGTCTAGGGACAGGGAACACTGAAGCTTTCTTT
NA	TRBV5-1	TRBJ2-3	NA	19	CASSLRGTSLGYGTDTQYF	TGCGCCAGCAGCTTAAGGGGAACCTCCCTCGGTTATGGCACAGATACGCAGTATTTT
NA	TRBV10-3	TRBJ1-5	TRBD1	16	CAISGSGGRSNQPQHF	TGTGCCATCAGTGGTTCAGGGGGTAGGAGCAATCAGCCCCAGCATTTT
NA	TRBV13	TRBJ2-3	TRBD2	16	CASSITSAISTDTQYF	TGTGCCAGCAGCATTACTAGCGCTATAAGCACAGATACGCAGTATTTT
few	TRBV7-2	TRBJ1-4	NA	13	CASQGGPNEKLFF	TGTGCCAGCCAAGGGGGGCCTAATGAAAAACTGTTTTTT
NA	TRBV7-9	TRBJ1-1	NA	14	CASSLTLPNTEAFF	TGTGCCAGCAGCCTAACCCTACCGAACACTGAAGCTTTCTTT
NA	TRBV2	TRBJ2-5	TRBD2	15	CASRAGTSVQETQYF	TGTGCCAGCAGAGCCGGGACTAGCGTCCAAGAGACCCAGTACTTC
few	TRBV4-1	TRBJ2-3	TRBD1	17	CASSQDPDRGVLDTQYF	TGCGCCAGCAGCCAAGATCCCGACAGGGGAGTCCTAGATACGCAGTATTTT
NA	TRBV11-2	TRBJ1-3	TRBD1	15	CASSLGQGGGNTIYF	TGTGCCAGCAGCTTGGGACAGGGGGGCGGAAACACCATATATTTT
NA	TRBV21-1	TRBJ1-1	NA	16	CASSTWRGRGYTEAFF	TGTGCCAGCAGCACCTGGCGGGGCCGCGGGTACACTGAAGCTTTCTTT
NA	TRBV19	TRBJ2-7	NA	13	CASSIEERYEQYF	TGTGCCAGTAGTATCGAGGAGAGATACGAGCAGTACTTC
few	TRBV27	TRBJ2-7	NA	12	CASQGVAYEQYF	TGTGCCAGCCAGGGTGTTGCCTACGAGCAGTACTTC
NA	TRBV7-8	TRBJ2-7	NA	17	CASSQRARGLFLYEQYF	TGTGCCAGCAGCCAGCGGGCCAGGGGCCTGTTTCTCTACGAGCAGTACTTC
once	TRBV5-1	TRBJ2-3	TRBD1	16	CASSSSGTGGQDTQYF	TGCGCCAGCAGCAGCTCCGGGACAGGGGGCCAAGATACGCAGTATTTT
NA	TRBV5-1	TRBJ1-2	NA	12	CASSEMQNGYTF	TGCGCCAGCAGCGAGATGCAAAACGGCTACACCTTC
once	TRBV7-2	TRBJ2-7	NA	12	CASSLDMGEQYF	TGTGCCAGCAGCTTAGATATGGGCGAGCAGTACTTC
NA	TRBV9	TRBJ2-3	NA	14	CASSFGGRADTQYF	TGTGCCAGCAGCTTCGGGGGGCGTGCAGATACGCAGTATTTT
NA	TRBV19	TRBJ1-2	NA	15	CASSIATVPNYGYTF	TGTGCCAGTAGTATAGCGACAGTCCCGAACTATGGCTACACCTTC
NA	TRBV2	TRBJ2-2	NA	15	CASSELDTATGELFF	TGTGCCAGCAGTGAGCTGGACACGGCCACCGGGGAGCTGTTTTTT
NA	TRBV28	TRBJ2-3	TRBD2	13	CASKKRELFTQYF	TGTGCCAGCAAGAAGCGGGAGTTGTTTACGCAGTATTTT
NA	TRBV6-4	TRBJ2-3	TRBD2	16	CASSDTLAGAADTQYF	TGTGCCAGCAGTGACACTCTAGCGGGGGCGGCAGATACGCAGTATTTT
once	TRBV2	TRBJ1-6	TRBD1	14	CASSEWDRNSPLHF	TGTGCCAGCAGTGAATGGGACAGAAATTCACCCCTCCACTTT
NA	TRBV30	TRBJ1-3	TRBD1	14	CAWMTGEAGNTIYF	TGTGCCTGGATGACAGGGGAGGCTGGAAACACCATATATTTT
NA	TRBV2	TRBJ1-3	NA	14	CASSEVTAIGTIYF	TGTGCCAGCAGTGAGGTGACAGCCATTGGGACCATATATTTT
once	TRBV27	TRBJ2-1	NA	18	CASSLIALASFGYNEQFF	TGTGCCAGCAGTTTAATAGCTCTAGCCTCCTTTGGGTACAATGAGCAGTTCTTC
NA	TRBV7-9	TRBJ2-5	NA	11	CASSAQETQYF	TGTGCCAGCAGCGCGCAAGAGACCCAGTACTTC
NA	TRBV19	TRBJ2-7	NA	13	CASRGQNSYEQYF	TGTGCCAGTCGAGGACAGAACTCCTACGAGCAGTACTTC
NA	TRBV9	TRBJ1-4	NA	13	CASSVTTNEKLFF	TGTGCCAGCAGCGTTACAACTAATGAAAAACTGTTTTTT
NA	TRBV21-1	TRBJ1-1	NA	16	CASSKEEGGGSTEAFF	TGTGCCAGCAGCAAAGAAGAGGGCGGGGGAAGCACTGAAGCTTTCTTT
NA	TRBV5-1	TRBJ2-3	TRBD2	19	CASSLQLAGGPLLTDTQYF	TGCGCCAGCAGCTTGCAATTAGCGGGGGGGCCCCTCCTGACAGATACGCAGTATTTT
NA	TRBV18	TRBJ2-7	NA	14	CASSPGGPTYEQYF	TGTGCCAGCTCACCCGGGGGTCCGACTTACGAGCAGTACTTC